This TCR beta chain is from a study of T cells expressing NK-cell markers. Germline lookup yields CDR1 SQVTM and CDR2 ANQGSEA. This CDR3 comprises 14 residues. Generation of TCR beta cDNA was performed by 5'RACE template switching incorporating UMIs. TCRdb derives one entry per CDR3 protein from the 5' RACE reads, leaving out DNA. Its table lists about 550,000 distinct CDR3 sequences. The receptor was derived from a man aged 18 to 30 in good health. V and J are TRBV29-1 and TRBJ2-7; TCRdb names TRBD2, which stays unverified in the absence of DNA. The sample was blood T cells: a sorted CD56 or NKG2C T cell subset, CD4+ or CD8+ T cells, or bulk PBMC T cells (not recorded which). The CDR3 protein is CSVALTGLYYEQYF.